The text below deals with one TCR beta chain. In its sample, this clone was seen once. Its antigen remains undetermined. One base away there is no much larger clone; base qualities are not given. What this sample's time point label stands for: baseline before first vaccination. The sample's treatment or condition label, in plain terms: meningococcal conjugate vaccine given as trial control. Vaccinee samples were obtained from the UK trials COV001 and COV002, which included a single-blind randomized controlled phase 2/3 trial of AZD1222 (ChAdOx1 nCoV-19) in healthy adults. For TCRbeta chain sequencing, PBMC samples were collected from trial participants at day 0 and at day 28 after the second dose. This sample stems from a study of T cell responses to AZD1222 COVID-19 vaccine (dated by TCRdb to the early 2020s). At the level of the whole study: A total of approximately 240 trial participants underwent TCR sequencing, of whom more than 200 had received two doses of AZD1222 and some 25 had received two doses of the MenACWY control vaccine. Trial participants were enrolled by age into 18-55, 56-69 and 70-plus year subgroups, with about 150, 27 and 61 TCR-sequenced participants respectively.

CDR1 and CDR2 are read off the germline V gene (reference sequence) as GTSNPN and SVGIG. From the cysteine up to the phenylalanine, the CDR3 has a length of 13 residues. Kept here is only the CDR3 DNA, which spans 39 bases and is read in frame from base 1. At the junction V is shortened by 4 bases and J by 4 bases, with 13 bases in between. What the study reported, not specific to this receptor: Epitopes outside the regions mutated in the B.1.351 and B.1.1.7 variants were reportedly recognized by nearly half of the unique spike-specific TCRs. Conclusions about previously exposed vaccinees were limited because only six or seven AZD1222 recipients were SARS-CoV-2 seropositive at baseline. Participants were mostly white British and included more females than males, and it was suggested by the authors that clonal diversity may have been underestimated. CD4 TCRs associated with the vaccine covered the entire spike protein, and the dominant responses were in regions 160-218 and 743-854. No day 14 peak-response samples were available, so repertoires were characterized only after the peak T cell response. Spike-specific TCR breadth and depth rose significantly after two AZD1222 doses compared with day 0 and with MenACWY recipients. In the small 56-69-year group, the increase in depth fell short of significance, most likely because of low power.

The CDR3 regions of human TCRbeta chains were subjected to immunosequencing. The source study handled its data this way. Repertoire TCRs were matched against a reference library of SARS-CoV-2-specific TCRs generated with the MIRA antigen-specificity platform. Breadth was defined as the fraction of unique TCRs that were SARS-CoV-2-associated. Depth was defined as the fraction of total T cells that were SARS-CoV-2-associated. Using the MIRA data, each spike-specific TCR was mapped to the spike region that the TCR reacts to and placed in a CD4 or CD8 class. Log10-transformed breadth and depth values were compared by one-way ANOVA with Sidak's multiple comparisons tests. Not all clones reach the TCRdb copy of this immuneACCESS table, which keeps in-frame sequences only. Checked studies attribute under half of the gap to unresolved V genes and leave the rest unexplained. The DNA gave D and trimming, while V, J and clone size come from that table. The sample data list about 160,000 clones, and 92% of these were observed just once. Jointly, the top ten make up roughly 4.4% of the sample.

The sequence was collected from an adult in good health. The sample was peripheral blood, taken on day 0 of MenACWY control vaccination. This chain is built from TRBV30 and TRBJ1-2, and the D gene may be TRBD1, 6 bases matching. The sequenced DNA is TGTGCCTGGATCGGGGGCAGTGGCTATGGCTACACCTTC. Translated, it reads CAWIGGSGYGYTF.